What follows are 7 T cell receptor beta chains derived from one specimen sequenced in a study of beta chain features in type 1 diabetes. Isolated RNA was reverse transcribed in full, so expressed TCRB transcripts were sequenced. Only in-frame clones appear in the TCRdb table, and some are missing; sequencing was by immunoSEQ multiplex PCR. The table lists about 370,000 clones, more than 13% of them singletons. The specimen was naive CD4+ T cells from blood. Receptors were obtained from a woman under 30 in good health.

This clone was seen a handful of times. The rearrangement links TRBV4-2 to TRBJ1-2; 7 positions agree with TRBD1. With V trimmed by 1 base and J by 5 bases, 10 bases remained unmatched. The CDR3 is made up of 16 amino acids. Germline V lookup: CDR1 LGHNA, CDR2 YNFKEQ. The chain's CDR3 is CASSQAGTEIIYGYTF. CDR3 nucleotide sequence: TGTGCCAGCAGCCAAGCCGGGACAGAGATCATTTATGGCTACACCTTC.

This clone occurred a few times. The chain is built from TRBV9 and TRBJ2-3; D may be TRBD2 (7 bases). This CDR3 has 15 amino acids. Trimming removed 3 bases from V and 2 bases from J, with 13 bases in between. Germline V gene data show CDR1 as SGDLS and CDR2 as YYNGEE. The CDR3 DNA is TGTGCCAGCAGCGGAGGGGGGGGCACCACAGATACGCAGTATTTT. The encoded protein is CASSGGGGTTDTQYF. Based on the CDR3 plus reference TRBV9 and TRBJ2-3, the full variable domain is DSGVTQTPKHLITATGQRVTLRCSPRSGDLSVYWYQQSLDQGLQFLIQYYNGEERAKGNILERFSAQQFPDLHSELNLSSLELGDSALYFCASSGGGGTTDTQYFGPGTRLTVL.

The rearrangement uses TRBV10-3 and TRBJ1-2, with a possible D match to TRBD1 (6 bases). Trimming shortened V by 6 bases and J by 7 bases, and 27 bases separated the two germline ends. This CDR3 is 17 amino acids long. Germline CDR1 and CDR2: ENHRY and SYGVKD. CDR3 loop: CAIRDLIRRGVQGGYTF. Here the CDR3 DNA reads TGTGCCATCAGAGACCTAATCCGTAGGGGCGTACAGGGTGGCTACACCTTC.

This chain connects TRBV4-2 to TRBJ1-1, with TRBD1 as a possible D gene (5 bases). Trimming took off 1 base at V and 5 bases at J, with 11 bases between the two ends. The CDR3 extends over 14 amino acids. CDR1 and CDR2 from the germline V gene are LGHNA and YNFKEQ. In nucleotides, the CDR3 is TGTGCCAGCAGCCAAGCGGGGGGGAGTACTGAAGCTTTCTTT. It translates to CASSQAGGSTEAFF.

This clone was detected only a few times. The V call is TRBV30, the J call TRBJ2-2; D gene unclear. Germline CDR1 reads GTSNPN; CDR2 reads SVGIG (reference sequence). The length of the CDR3 is 12 residues. The germline V and J ends were trimmed by 5 bases and 7 bases, with 11 bases remaining between them. The CDR3 region has the DNA TGTGCCTGGGAGATGTTTGGCGGGGAGCTGTTTTTT. It is translated as CAWEMFGGELFF.

The rearrangement links TRBV7-2 to TRBJ2-2, with TRBD2 identical over 8 bases. Germline CDR1 is SGHTA and CDR2 is FQGNSA. With V trimmed by 0 bases and J by 1 base, 1 base remained unmatched. The CDR3 length is 16 residues. CDR3 loop: CASSLALAVNTGELFF. CDR3 DNA: TGTGCCAGCAGCTTAGCACTAGCGGTGAACACCGGGGAGCTGTTTTTT.

The J gene is TRBJ2-5, the V gene TRBV6-5; D might be TRBD1 (5 bases). Trimming shortened V by 6 bases and J by 5 bases, and 10 bases separated the two germline ends. Per the germline V gene, CDR1 is MNHEY and CDR2 is SVGAGI. CDR3 size: 12 residues. The CDR3 nucleotides read TGTGCCAGCAGCTCAGGGTGGGAGACCCAGTACTTC. It specifies CASSSGWETQYF.